One sample yielded the 9 T cell receptor beta chains listed below, sequenced in a study of CD8 T cells in Susac syndrome. With random hexamers, 0.5 to 1 ug RNA was reverse transcribed. A single record per CDR3 protein comes from TCRdb applying MiXCR to the immunoSEQ multiplex PCR reads. The data hold under 150,000 distinct CDR3 sequences, with roughly 94% observed a single time. The sequenced sample consisted of CD4+ T cells from PBMCs. The source of these receptors is a human donor with Susac syndrome.

The chain recombines TRBV4-3 with TRBJ1-5; D remains unclear. V dropped 0 bases and J dropped 7 bases, with 10 bases sitting between them. The CDR3 is made up of 14 amino acids. Looked up from germline, CDR1 is LGHNA and CDR2 is YSLEER. The CDR3 region has the DNA TGCGCCAGCAGCCAAGATCGTGTCGAACAGCCCCAGCATTTT. Translation gives CASSQDRVEQPQHF.

V usage is TRBV28 and J usage is TRBJ2-4; 7 bases are a match to TRBD2. This CDR3 spans 13 amino acids. With V trimmed by 8 bases and J by 7 bases, 8 bases remained unmatched. CDR1 and CDR2 from the germline V gene are MDHEN and SYDVKM. The DNA for the CDR3 is TGTGCCAGCGGGGGGGACGCCTTCAACATTCAGTACTTC. It codes for CASGGDAFNIQYF.

This clonotype was seen just once. The V and J genes are TRBV18 and TRBJ2-3; weak D call: TRBD1 (5 bases). CDR3 length: 14 amino acids. Germline CDR1 reads KGHSH; CDR2 reads LQKENI. The V end was cut by 6 bases, the J end by 3 bases, with 13 bases between. In nucleotides, the CDR3 is TGTGCCAGCTCCCGTTCACCAGGGACAGATACGCAGTATTTT. It specifies CASSRSPGTDTQYF.

The chain couples TRBV5-1 to TRBJ1-1; perhaps TRBD1 as D (5 bases). CDR3 length: 14 residues. Germline CDR1 reads SGHRS; CDR2 reads YFSETQ. Trimming left V 6 bases short and J 6 bases short, with 18 bases between. In DNA form, the CDR3 reads TGCGCCAGCAACCCACGGGGGGTAAGGGCTGAAGCTTTCTTT. Residues: CASNPRGVRAEAFF. The whole variable domain, remainder taken from reference TRBV5-1 and TRBJ1-1, is KAGVTQTPRYLIKTRGQQVTLSCSPISGHRSVSWYQQTPGQGLQFLFEYFSETQRNKGNFPGRFSGRQFSNSRSEMNVSTLELGDSALYLCASNPRGVRAEAFFGQGTRLTVV.

This chain links TRBV25-1 with TRBJ1-2; TRBD1 aligns across 9 bases. The germline CDR1 and CDR2 sequences are MGHDK and SYGVNS. Trimming removed 5 bases from V and 8 bases from J; junction bases left unmatched: 3. The CDR3 sequence is 12 residues long. CDR3 region: CASSSGTGGYTF. CDR3 in DNA: TGTGCCAGCAGTTCCGGGACAGGGGGCTACACCTTC.

This sequence joins TRBV7-9 and TRBJ2-7; D possibly corresponds to TRBD1 (5 bases). There are 13 residues in the CDR3. In germline, CDR1 is SEHNR, CDR2 FQNEAQ (reference sequence). Trimming left V 0 bases short and J 6 bases short, with 9 bases between. In DNA form, the CDR3 reads TGTGCCAGCAGCTTAGCTAGCAGGGTCGAGCAGTACTTC. Its translation is CASSLASRVEQYF.

The chain combines TRBV28 with TRBJ1-1, with D unresolved. The CDR3 is made up of 12 amino acids. The germline V and J ends were trimmed by 3 bases and 3 bases, with 5 bases remaining between them. Germline CDR1 reads MDHEN; CDR2 reads SYDVKM. The CDR3 nucleotides are TGTGCCAGCAGTTTGATCGACACTGAAGCTTTCTTT. Protein: CASSLIDTEAFF. Looking up the rest from reference TRBV28 and TRBJ1-1 gives the full variable domain: DVKVTQSSRYLVKRTGEKVFLECVQDMDHENMFWYRQDPGLGLRLIYFSYDVKMKEKGDIPEGYSVSREKKERFSLILESASTNQTSMYLCASSLIDTEAFFGQGTRLTVV.

The rearrangement joins TRBV2 to TRBJ2-5, with 7 nucleotides matching TRBD1. CDR3 length: 14 residues. After removal of 5 bases from V and 1 base from J, the junction contained 4 bases not matched to a gene. From germline, CDR1 is SNHLY and CDR2 FYNNEI. The CDR3 DNA reads TGTGCCAGCAGTCCCGCAGGGGGCCAAGAGACCCAGTACTTC. Protein product: CASSPAGGQETQYF.

The V and J genes are TRBV20-1 and TRBJ1-1, with 8 bases lining up with TRBD1. From germline, CDR1 is DFQATT and CDR2 SNEGSKA (reference sequence). The CDR3 has 15 amino acids. The junction had 9 bases not matched to a gene; V was cut back by 5 bases and J by 1 base. The chain's CDR3 is CSASDPGGANTEAFF. CDR3 DNA sequence: TGCAGTGCTTCAGACCCAGGGGGCGCGAACACTGAAGCTTTCTTT.